This T cell receptor beta chain was recovered during a study of T cell repertoires in cytomegalovirus infection. In TCRdb, the reads were re-called with MiXCR into one record per CDR3 protein. In the table there are around 540,000 distinct CDR3 sequences, roughly a third of which are singletons. Concerning this clonotype itself: The antigen is unknown.

The germline V gene has CDR1 DFQATT and CDR2 SNEGSKA (reference sequence). This CDR3 has 17 residues. V trimming: 0 bases; J trimming: 3 bases; junction bases outside the gene matches: 12. The chain employs TRBV20-1 and TRBJ2-7, with 9 bases fitting TRBD2. The sequence was obtained from a human donor in good health (CMV status not recorded). Some clones in this sample may be carry-over from other donors' samples. This specimen was cultured PBMCs, taken from culture after CMV antigen stimulation. The CDR3 DNA follows: TGCAGTGCTAGAGAAAACAGCGGGAGGCCCGTCTTCTACGAGCAGTACGTC. Translated: CSARENSGRPVFYEQYV.